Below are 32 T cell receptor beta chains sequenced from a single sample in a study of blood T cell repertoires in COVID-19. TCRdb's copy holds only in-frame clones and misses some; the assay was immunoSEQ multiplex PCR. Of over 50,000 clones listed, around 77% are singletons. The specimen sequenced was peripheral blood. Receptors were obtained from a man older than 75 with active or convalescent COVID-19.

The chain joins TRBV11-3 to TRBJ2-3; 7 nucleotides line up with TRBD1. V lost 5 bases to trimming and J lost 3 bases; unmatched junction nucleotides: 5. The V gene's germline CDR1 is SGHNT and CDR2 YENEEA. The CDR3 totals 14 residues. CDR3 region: CASSLGGWTDTQYF. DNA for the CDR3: TGTGCCAGCAGCCTAGGGGGCTGGACAGATACGCAGTATTTT. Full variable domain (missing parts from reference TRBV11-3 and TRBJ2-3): EAGVVQSPRYKIIEKKQPVAFWCNPISGHNTLYWYLQNLGQGPELLIRYENEEAVDDSQLPKDRFSAERLKGVDSTLKIQPAELGDSAVYLCASSLGGWTDTQYFGPGTRLTVL.

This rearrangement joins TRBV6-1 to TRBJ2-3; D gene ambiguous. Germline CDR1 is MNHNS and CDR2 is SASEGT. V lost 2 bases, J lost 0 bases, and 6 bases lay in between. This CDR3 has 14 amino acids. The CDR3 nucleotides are TGTGCCAGCAGTGAATCTTCTAGCACAGATACGCAGTATTTT. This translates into CASSESSSTDTQYF.

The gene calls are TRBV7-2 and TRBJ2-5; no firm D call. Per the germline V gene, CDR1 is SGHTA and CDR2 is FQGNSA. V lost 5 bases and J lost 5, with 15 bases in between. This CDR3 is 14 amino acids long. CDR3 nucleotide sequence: TGTGCCAGCAGCCCCGCCCCAGGTTATGAGACCCAGTACTTC. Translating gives CASSPAPGYETQYF.

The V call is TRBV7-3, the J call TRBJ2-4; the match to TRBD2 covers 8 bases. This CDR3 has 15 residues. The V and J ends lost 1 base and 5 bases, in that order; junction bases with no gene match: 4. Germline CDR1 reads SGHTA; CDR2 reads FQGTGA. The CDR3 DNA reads TGTGCCAGCAGCTTAAGTCCCGGGAGGGAAAACATTCAGTACTTC. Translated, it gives CASSLSPGRENIQYF.

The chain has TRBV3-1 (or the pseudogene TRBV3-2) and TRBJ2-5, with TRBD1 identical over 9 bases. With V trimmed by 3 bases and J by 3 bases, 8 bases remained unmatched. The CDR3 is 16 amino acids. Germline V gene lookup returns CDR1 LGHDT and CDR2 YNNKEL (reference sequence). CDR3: CASSHIPGQGEETQYF. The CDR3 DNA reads TGTGCCAGCAGCCATATACCGGGACAGGGCGAAGAGACCCAGTACTTC.

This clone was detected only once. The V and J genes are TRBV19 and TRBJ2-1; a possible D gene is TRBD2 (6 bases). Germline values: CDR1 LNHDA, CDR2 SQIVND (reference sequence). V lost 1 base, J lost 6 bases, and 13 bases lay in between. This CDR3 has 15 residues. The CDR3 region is CASSIVGVAANEQFF. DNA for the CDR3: TGTGCCAGTAGTATAGTTGGGGTAGCGGCCAATGAGCAGTTCTTC.

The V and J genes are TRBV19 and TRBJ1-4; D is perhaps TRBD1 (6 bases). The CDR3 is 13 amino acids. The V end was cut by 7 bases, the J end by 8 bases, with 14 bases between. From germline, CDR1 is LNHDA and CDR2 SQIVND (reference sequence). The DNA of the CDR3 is TGTGCCAGTACAACAGGGAATGGCGAAAAACTGTTTTTT. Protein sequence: CASTTGNGEKLFF.

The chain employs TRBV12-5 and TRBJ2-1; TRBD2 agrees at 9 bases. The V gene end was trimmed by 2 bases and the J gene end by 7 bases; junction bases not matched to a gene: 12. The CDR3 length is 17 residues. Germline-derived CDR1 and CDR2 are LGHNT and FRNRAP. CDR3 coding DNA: TGTGCTAGTGGTTTGCAGGTGACGCGGGAGGGGGGTAATGAGCAGTTCTTC. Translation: CASGLQVTREGGNEQFF.

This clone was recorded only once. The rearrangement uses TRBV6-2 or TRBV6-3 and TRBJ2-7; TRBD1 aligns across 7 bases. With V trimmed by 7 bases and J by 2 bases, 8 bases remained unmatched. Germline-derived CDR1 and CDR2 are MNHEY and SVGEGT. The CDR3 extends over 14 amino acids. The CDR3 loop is CASIPGTDTYEQYF. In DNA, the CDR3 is TGTGCCAGCATCCCCGGGACAGACACCTACGAGCAGTACTTC.

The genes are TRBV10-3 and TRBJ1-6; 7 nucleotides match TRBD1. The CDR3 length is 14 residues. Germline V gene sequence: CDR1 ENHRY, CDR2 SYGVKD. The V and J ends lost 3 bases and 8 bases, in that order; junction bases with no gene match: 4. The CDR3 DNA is TGTGCCATCAGTGAACGACAGGGCCATTCACCCCTCCACTTT. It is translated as CAISERQGHSPLHF.

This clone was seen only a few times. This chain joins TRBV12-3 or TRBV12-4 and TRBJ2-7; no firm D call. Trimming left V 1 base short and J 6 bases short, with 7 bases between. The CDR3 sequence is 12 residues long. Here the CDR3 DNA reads TGTGCCAGCAGTTTAGGGGCTATCGAGCAGTACTTC. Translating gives CASSLGAIEQYF.

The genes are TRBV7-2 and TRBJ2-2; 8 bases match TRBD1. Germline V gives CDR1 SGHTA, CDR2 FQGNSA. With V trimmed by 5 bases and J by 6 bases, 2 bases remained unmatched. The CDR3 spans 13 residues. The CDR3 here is CASSETGAGELFF. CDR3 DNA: TGTGCCAGCAGCGAGACAGGGGCCGGGGAGCTGTTTTTT.

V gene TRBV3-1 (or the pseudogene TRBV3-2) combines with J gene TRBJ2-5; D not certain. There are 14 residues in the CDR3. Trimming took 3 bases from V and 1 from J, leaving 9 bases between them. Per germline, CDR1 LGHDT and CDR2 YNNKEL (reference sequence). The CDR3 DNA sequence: TGTGCCAGCAGCCAGTTTTCAGGCCAAGAGACCCAGTACTTC. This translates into CASSQFSGQETQYF.

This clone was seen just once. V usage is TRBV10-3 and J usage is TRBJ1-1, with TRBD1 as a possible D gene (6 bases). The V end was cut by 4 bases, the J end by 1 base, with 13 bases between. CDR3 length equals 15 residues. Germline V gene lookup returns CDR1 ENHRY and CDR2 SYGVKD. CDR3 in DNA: TGTGCCATCAGTGGGGACACCGGGCAGAACACTGAAGCTTTCTTT. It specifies CAISGDTGQNTEAFF.

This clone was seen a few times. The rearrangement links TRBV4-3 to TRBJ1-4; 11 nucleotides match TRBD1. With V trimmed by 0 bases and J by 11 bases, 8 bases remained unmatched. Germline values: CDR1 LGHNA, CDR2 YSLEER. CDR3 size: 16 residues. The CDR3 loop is CASSQDPGTGGDKLFF. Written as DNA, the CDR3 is TGCGCCAGCAGCCAAGACCCAGGGACAGGGGGAGACAAACTGTTTTTT.

CDR3 region: CASSNHNANEQFF. CDR3 coding DNA: TGCGCCAGCAGCAATCACAACGCCAATGAGCAGTTCTTC. V and J are TRBV5-1 and TRBJ2-1; D unresolved. CDR1 SGHRS and CDR2 YFSETQ come from the germline V gene. The CDR3 is made up of 13 amino acids. The V and J ends lost 4 bases and 6 bases respectively, with 11 bases between them.

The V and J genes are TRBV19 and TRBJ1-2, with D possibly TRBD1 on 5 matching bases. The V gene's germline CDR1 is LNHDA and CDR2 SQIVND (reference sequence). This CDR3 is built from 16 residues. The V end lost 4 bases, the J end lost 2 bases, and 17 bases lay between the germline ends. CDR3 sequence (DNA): TGTGCCAGTAGTACCCCCGCGGGGGGTGGAAACTATGGCTACACCTTC. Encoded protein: CASSTPAGGGNYGYTF.

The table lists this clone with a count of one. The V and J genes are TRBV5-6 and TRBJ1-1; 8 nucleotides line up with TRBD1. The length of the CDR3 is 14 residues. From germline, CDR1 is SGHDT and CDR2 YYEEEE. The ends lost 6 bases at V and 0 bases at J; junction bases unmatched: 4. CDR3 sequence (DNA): TGTGCCAGCAACGGACAGGGAATGAACACTGAAGCTTTCTTT. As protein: CASNGQGMNTEAFF.

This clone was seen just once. The CDR3 here is CASSLQGQGLETQYF. DNA of the CDR3: TGTGCCAGCAGTTTGCAGGGGCAAGGTTTAGAGACCCAGTACTTC. This chain joins TRBV28 and TRBJ2-5, with D possibly TRBD1 on 6 matching bases. The germline gives CDR1 MDHEN, CDR2 SYDVKM. The CDR3 loop spans 15 amino acids. V dropped 3 bases and J dropped 4 bases, with 15 bases sitting between them.

Written as DNA, the CDR3 is TGTGCCAGCTCACCACAGGGGGCCTCGGGCTACACCTTC. It codes for CASSPQGASGYTF. The chain is built from TRBV18 and TRBJ1-2; TRBD1 matches at 7 bases. This CDR3 region has 13 residues. Germline CDR1 KGHSH, CDR2 LQKENI. The V segment lost 1 base and the J segment 8 bases; nucleotides outside the gene matches: 4.

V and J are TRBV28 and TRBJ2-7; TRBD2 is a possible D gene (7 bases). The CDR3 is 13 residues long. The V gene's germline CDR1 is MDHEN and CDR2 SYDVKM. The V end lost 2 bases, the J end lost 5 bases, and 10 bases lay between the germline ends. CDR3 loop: CASSLGGAHEQYF. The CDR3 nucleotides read TGTGCCAGCAGTTTAGGGGGGGCCCACGAGCAGTACTTC.

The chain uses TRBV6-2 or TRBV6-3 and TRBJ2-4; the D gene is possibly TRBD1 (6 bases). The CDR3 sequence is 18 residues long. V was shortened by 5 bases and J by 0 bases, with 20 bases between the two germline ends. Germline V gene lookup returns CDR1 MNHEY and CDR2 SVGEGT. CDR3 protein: CASSTPGANYLAKNIQYF. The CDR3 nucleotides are TGTGCCAGCAGTACCCCAGGGGCAAACTACTTAGCCAAAAACATTCAGTACTTC.

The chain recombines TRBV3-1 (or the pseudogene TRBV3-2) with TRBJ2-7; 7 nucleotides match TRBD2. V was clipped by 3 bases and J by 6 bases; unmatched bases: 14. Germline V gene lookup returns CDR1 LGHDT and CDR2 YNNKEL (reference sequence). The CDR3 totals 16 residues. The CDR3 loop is CASSHATSGKGLEQYF. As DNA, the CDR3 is TGTGCCAGCAGCCACGCAACCAGCGGGAAGGGGCTCGAGCAGTACTTC.

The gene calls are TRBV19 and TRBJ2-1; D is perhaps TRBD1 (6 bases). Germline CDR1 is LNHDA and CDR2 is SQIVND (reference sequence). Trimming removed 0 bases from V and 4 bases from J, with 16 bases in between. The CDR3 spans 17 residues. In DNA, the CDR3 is TGTGCCAGTAGTATAGATTCAGGGGCCCCTGCGTACAATGAGCAGTTCTTC. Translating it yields CASSIDSGAPAYNEQFF.

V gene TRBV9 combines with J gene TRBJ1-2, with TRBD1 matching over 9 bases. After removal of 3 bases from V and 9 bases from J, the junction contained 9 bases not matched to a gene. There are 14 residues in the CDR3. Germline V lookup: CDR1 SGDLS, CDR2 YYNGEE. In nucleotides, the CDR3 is TGTGCCAGCAGCGCCACCACTGGGACAGGGAGCTACACCTTC. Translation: CASSATTGTGSYTF. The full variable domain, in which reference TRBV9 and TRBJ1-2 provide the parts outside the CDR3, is DSGVTQTPKHLITATGQRVTLRCSPRSGDLSVYWYQQSLDQGLQFLIQYYNGEERAKGNILERFSAQQFPDLHSELNLSSLELGDSALYFCASSATTGTGSYTFGSGTRLTVV.

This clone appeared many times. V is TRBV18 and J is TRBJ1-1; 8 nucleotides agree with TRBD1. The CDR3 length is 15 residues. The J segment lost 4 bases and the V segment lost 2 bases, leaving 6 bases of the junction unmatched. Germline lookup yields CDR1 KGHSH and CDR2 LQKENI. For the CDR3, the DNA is TGTGCCAGCTCACCAACGACAGGGGAAGGCACTGAAGCTTTCTTT. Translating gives CASSPTTGEGTEAFF. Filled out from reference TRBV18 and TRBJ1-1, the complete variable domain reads NAGVMQNPRHLVRRRGQEARLRCSPMKGHSHVYWYRQLPEEGLKFMVYLQKENIIDESGMPKERFSAEFPKEGPSILRIQQVVRGDSAAYFCASSPTTGEGTEAFFGQGTRLTVV.

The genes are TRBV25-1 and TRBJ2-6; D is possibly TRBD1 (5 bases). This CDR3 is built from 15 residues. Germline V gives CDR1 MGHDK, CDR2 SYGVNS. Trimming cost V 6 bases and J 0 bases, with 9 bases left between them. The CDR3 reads CASRTENSGANVLTF. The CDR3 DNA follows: TGTGCCAGCAGGACAGAGAACTCTGGGGCCAACGTCCTGACTTTC.

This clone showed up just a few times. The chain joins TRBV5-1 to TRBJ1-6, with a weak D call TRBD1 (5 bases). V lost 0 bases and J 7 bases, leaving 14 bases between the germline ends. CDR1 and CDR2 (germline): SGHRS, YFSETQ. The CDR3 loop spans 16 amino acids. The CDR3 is CASSLVRLQENSPLHF. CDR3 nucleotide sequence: TGCGCCAGCAGCTTGGTGAGGTTACAGGAGAATTCACCCCTCCACTTT.

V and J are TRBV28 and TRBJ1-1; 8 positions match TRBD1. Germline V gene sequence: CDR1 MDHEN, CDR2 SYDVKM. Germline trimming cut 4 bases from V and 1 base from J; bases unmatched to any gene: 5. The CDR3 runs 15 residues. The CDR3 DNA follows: TGTGCCAGCAGTTCACGGACAGGGAAGAACACTGAAGCTTTCTTT. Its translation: CASSSRTGKNTEAFF.

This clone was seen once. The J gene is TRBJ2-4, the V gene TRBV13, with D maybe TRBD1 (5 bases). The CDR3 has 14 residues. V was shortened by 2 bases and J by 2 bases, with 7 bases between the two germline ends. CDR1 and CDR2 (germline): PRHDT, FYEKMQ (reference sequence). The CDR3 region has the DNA TGTGCCAGCAGCTTACAGGGATCCAAAAACATTCAGTACTTC. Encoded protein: CASSLQGSKNIQYF.

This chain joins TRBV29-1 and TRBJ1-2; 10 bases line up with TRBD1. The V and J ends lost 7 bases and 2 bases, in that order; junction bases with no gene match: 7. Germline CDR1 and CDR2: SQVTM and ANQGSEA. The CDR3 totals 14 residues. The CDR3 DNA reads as TGCAGCGCTCTGGGACAGGGGACCAACTATGGCTACACCTTC. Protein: CSALGQGTNYGYTF.

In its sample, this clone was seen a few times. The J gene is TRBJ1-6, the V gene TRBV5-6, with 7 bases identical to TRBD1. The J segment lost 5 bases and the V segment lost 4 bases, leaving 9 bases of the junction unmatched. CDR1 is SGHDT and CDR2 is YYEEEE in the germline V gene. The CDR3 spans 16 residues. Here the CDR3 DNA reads TGTGCCAGCAGCAAGGACAGGAGGCCCCATAATTCACCCCTCCACTTT. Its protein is CASSKDRRPHNSPLHF.